This T cell receptor beta chain was retrieved from a study of blood T cells in healthy people across ages. Primers used in a second PCR of roughly 6 to 11 cycles were a sample-barcoded 5' primer and a J-beta primer mix. A tag from a template-switch adaptor with 12 random nucleotides marked each cDNA molecule. TCRdb independently ran MiXCR on the 5' RACE reads; one entry per CDR3 protein. The sample has about 770,000 distinct CDR3 sequences, around 45% seen once. Trimming removed 8 bases from V and 9 bases from J, with 7 bases in between. The CDR3 extends over 9 amino acids. Germline CDR1 and CDR2: SGHTA and FQGNSA.

The TCR was taken from a man aged 60 to 75 in good health. The genes are TRBV7-2 and TRBJ2-5; D remains ambiguous. Sequences were obtained from blood. CDR3 sequence: CASGESQYF. In DNA form, the CDR3 reads TGTGCCAGCGGGGAATCCCAGTACTTC.